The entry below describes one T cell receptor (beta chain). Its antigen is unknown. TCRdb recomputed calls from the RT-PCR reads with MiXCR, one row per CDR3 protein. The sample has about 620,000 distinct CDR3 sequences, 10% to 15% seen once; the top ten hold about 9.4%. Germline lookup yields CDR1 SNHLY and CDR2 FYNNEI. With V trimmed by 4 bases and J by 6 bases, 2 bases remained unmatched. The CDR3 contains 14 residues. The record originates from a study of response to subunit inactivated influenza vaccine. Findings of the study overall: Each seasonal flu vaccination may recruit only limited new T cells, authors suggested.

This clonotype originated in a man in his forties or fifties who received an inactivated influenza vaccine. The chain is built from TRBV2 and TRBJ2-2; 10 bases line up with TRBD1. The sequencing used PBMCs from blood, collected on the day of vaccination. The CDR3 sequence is CASSGQGAAGELFF. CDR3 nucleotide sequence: TGTGCCAGCAGTGGACAGGGGGCTGCCGGGGAGCTGTTTTTT.